This passage covers 24 T cell receptor beta chains from one sample sequenced in a study of Ad26.COV2.S vaccination and SARS-CoV-2 variants. Profiling relied on immunoSEQ multiplex PCR, and the TCRdb table lists in-frame clones only, not all of them. The data hold approximately 420,000 clones, with 80% to 90% observed a single time. Treatment in this sample: roughly 19 received Ad26.COV2.S at low or high dose, single or two shots; 5 received placebo; per-sample allocation not given. Samples came from day 63 after the first vaccine or placebo injection. The sequences come from peripheral blood, collected in a trial of Ad26.COV2.S vaccine versus placebo. Receptors were obtained from a person aged 18-60 years who received the Ad26.COV2.S COVID-19 vaccine or a placebo.

Comments on this clone: The same CDR3 can be traced to other DNA sequences in this sample. The genes are TRBV12-3 or TRBV12-4 and TRBJ2-1; no definite D call. The V gene lost 3 bases and the J gene lost 3 bases, with 0 bases spanning the gap. The CDR3 has 11 residues. CDR3 coding DNA: TGTGCCAGCAGTTTCTACAATGAGCAGTTCTTC. Translated: CASSFYNEQFF.

The genes are TRBV2 and TRBJ1-6; a possible D gene is TRBD1 (5 bases). The CDR3 contains 13 residues. Germline CDR1 SNHLY, CDR2 FYNNEI. Trimming left V 8 bases short and J 6 bases short, with 11 bases between. The CDR3 here is CASQVGTNSPLHF. CDR3 sequence (DNA): TGTGCCAGCCAAGTGGGGACTAATTCACCCCTCCACTTT. Together with reference TRBV2 and TRBJ1-6, the CDR3 gives the full variable domain: EPEVTQTPSHQVTQMGQEVILRCVPISNHLYFYWYRQILGQKVEFLVSFYNNEISEKSEIFDDQFSVERPDGSNFTLKIRSTKLEDSAMYFCASQVGTNSPLHFGNGTRLTVT.

The chain combines TRBV18 with TRBJ2-2; 10 bases are a match to TRBD2. With V trimmed by 3 bases and J by 2 bases, 3 bases remained unmatched. The CDR3 contains 16 residues. Germline V lookup: CDR1 KGHSH, CDR2 LQKENI. The CDR3: CASSPGLARNTGELFF. The CDR3, as DNA: TGTGCCAGCTCACCGGGACTAGCGAGAAACACCGGGGAGCTGTTTTTT.

The CDR3 nucleotides read TGTGCCAGCAGTCCGGGACAGGGGACTTACACCGGGGAGCTGTTTTTT. Protein sequence: CASSPGQGTYTGELFF. The chain joins TRBV27 to TRBJ2-2; TRBD1 matches at 10 bases. CDR3 length: 16 residues. V lost 5 bases to trimming and J lost 3 bases; unmatched junction nucleotides: 6. CDR1 and CDR2 from the germline V gene are MNHEY and SMNVEV (reference sequence).

This sequence joins TRBV7-9 and TRBJ1-1, with D hard to call. The CDR3 totals 15 residues. Germline CDR1 and CDR2: SEHNR and FQNEAQ (reference sequence). Trimming removed 2 bases at V and 1 base at J, with 11 bases between. The CDR3 loop reads CASSLSSGKNTEAFF. The CDR3 DNA sequence: TGTGCCAGCAGCTTATCTAGCGGTAAGAACACTGAAGCTTTCTTT.

The rearrangement joins TRBV15 to TRBJ1-4, with D unclear. V shed 0 bases and J shed 8 bases, with 13 bases lying between them. The CDR3 sequence is 15 residues long. Germline V gene sequence: CDR1 LNHNV, CDR2 YYDKDF (reference sequence). CDR3 nucleotides: TGTGCCACCAGCAGAGATACGGGCCCCGGCGAAAAACTGTTTTTT. It codes for CATSRDTGPGEKLFF. Supplemented by reference TRBV15 and TRBJ1-4, the full variable domain reads DAMVIQNPRYQVTQFGKPVTLSCSQTLNHNVMYWYQQKSSQAPKLLFHYYDKDFNNEADTPDNFQSRRPNTSFCFLDIRSPGLGDTAMYLCATSRDTGPGEKLFFGSGTQLSVL.

The rearrangement links TRBV7-9 to TRBJ2-1; possible D gene TRBD2, 6 bases. The CDR3 contains 14 residues. Germline V gene data show CDR1 as SEHNR and CDR2 as FQNEAQ (reference sequence). Trimming shortened V by 5 bases and J by 6 bases, and 14 bases separated the two germline ends. The CDR3 nucleotides read TGTGCCAGCAGCCCCTCTGGGGGGACCAATGAGCAGTTCTTC. This gives the protein CASSPSGGTNEQFF.

V and J are TRBV5-1 and TRBJ1-4, with D hard to call. This CDR3 region has 15 residues. In germline, CDR1 is SGHRS, CDR2 YFSETQ. V was clipped by 0 bases and J by 5 bases, with 11 bases between them. Here the CDR3 DNA reads TGCGCCAGCAGCTTGGGGCCACTGAGAAATGAAAAACTGTTTTTT. Its translation: CASSLGPLRNEKLFF.

The rearrangement links TRBV7-9 to TRBJ1-2; TRBD1 matches at 11 bases. Germline V gene lookup returns CDR1 SEHNR and CDR2 FQNEAQ (reference sequence). V shed 4 bases and J 4 bases; nucleotides not matched to a gene: 2. The CDR3 totals 14 residues. CDR3 nucleotides: TGTGCCAGCAGCTGGACAGGGGGCTTCTATGGCTACACCTTC. The encoded protein is CASSWTGGFYGYTF. Looking up the rest from reference TRBV7-9 and TRBJ1-2 gives the full variable domain: DTGVSQNPRHKITKRGQNVTFRCDPISEHNRLYWYRQTLGQGPEFLTYFQNEAQLEKSRLLSDRFSAERPKGSFSTLEIQRTEQGDSAMYLCASSWTGGFYGYTFGSGTRLTVV.

This rearrangement joins TRBV7-9 to TRBJ1-3; 9 nucleotides line up with TRBD1. V was pared by 5 bases and J by 2 bases, with 4 bases of the junction left unmatched. Germline values: CDR1 SEHNR, CDR2 FQNEAQ (reference sequence). This CDR3 is 15 amino acids long. In DNA form, the CDR3 reads TGTGCCAGCAGCATAGACAGGGGGACTGGAAACACCATATATTTT. Protein: CASSIDRGTGNTIYF.

The V and J genes are TRBV7-2 and TRBJ2-3; D uncertain. Germline assignment: CDR1 SGHTA and CDR2 FQGNSA. This CDR3 has 13 residues. V was pared by 0 bases and J by 4 bases, with 5 bases between. The DNA for the CDR3 is TGTGCCAGCAGCTTAGCGGTCTCAGATACGCAGTATTTT. Translating it yields CASSLAVSDTQYF.

As to this clone: Because the CDR3's place on the DNA is in doubt, the DNA is left out and the CDR3 is given as listed by TCRdb. The chain recombines TRBV21-1 with TRBJ1-6. TRBV21-1 is classified as a pseudogene. The CDR3 totals 14 residues, both ends included. The chain's CDR3 is CASSKVGLGSPLHF.

This sequence joins TRBV24-1 and TRBJ2-7, with 7 positions matching TRBD2. CDR1 and CDR2 from the germline V gene are KGHDR and SFDVKD. This CDR3 region has 13 residues. After removal of 5 bases from V and 7 bases from J, the junction contained 7 bases not matched to a gene. CDR3 DNA sequence: TGTGCCACCAGTGGTGCGGGGGAATGGGAGCAGTACTTC. Encoded protein: CATSGAGEWEQYF.

This chain links TRBV2 with TRBJ1-1; weak D call: TRBD1 (5 bases). Trimming left V 4 bases short and J 1 base short, with 10 bases between. The CDR3 is made up of 14 amino acids. CDR1 is SNHLY, CDR2 FYNNEI, per germline. DNA for the CDR3: TGTGCCAGCAGTGCCCAGGGTAGGAACACTGAAGCTTTCTTT. This encodes CASSAQGRNTEAFF.

The rearrangement joins TRBV3-1 (or the pseudogene TRBV3-2) to TRBJ2-7; D possibly corresponds to TRBD1 (5 bases). The germline V gene encodes CDR1 LGHDT and CDR2 YNNKEL (reference sequence). This CDR3 contains 13 residues. Trimming shortened V by 2 bases and J by 6 bases, and 11 bases separated the two germline ends. The CDR3 DNA reads as TGTGCCAGCAGCCAATACGAGACAGCCGAGCAGTACTTC. Protein: CASSQYETAEQYF.

The chain employs TRBV15 and TRBJ2-5; D is possibly TRBD2 (5 bases). Germline CDR1 reads LNHNV; CDR2 reads YYDKDF (reference sequence). The length of the CDR3 is 18 residues. The germline V and J ends were trimmed by 1 base and 3 bases, with 21 bases remaining between them. The CDR3, as DNA: TGTGCCACCAGCAGAGTGAGACTCCCAGAGGGCCCGAAAGAGACCCAGTACTTC. Translation gives CATSRVRLPEGPKETQYF.

This rearrangement joins TRBV5-1 to TRBJ2-1; D remains unclear. Germline V gene data show CDR1 as SGHRS and CDR2 as YFSETQ. Trimming cost V 0 bases and J 5 bases, with 12 bases left between them. The CDR3 covers 15 residues. The CDR3 loop reads CASSLVVPRDNEQFF. The CDR3 DNA follows: TGCGCCAGCAGCTTGGTGGTACCCCGGGACAATGAGCAGTTCTTC.

This clone was seen just once. This chain connects TRBV6-5 to TRBJ1-1, with 10 bases identical to TRBD1. The CDR3 is 14 amino acids. Trimming removed 6 bases from V and 9 bases from J; junction bases left unmatched: 10. Germline values: CDR1 MNHEY, CDR2 SVGAGI. The CDR3 DNA is TGTGCCAGCAGAGACCGGGACAGGGGATGGAAAGCTTTCTTT. Translating gives CASRDRDRGWKAFF.

This clone has only a few counts. V is TRBV6-1 and J is TRBJ1-5; weak D call: TRBD1 (5 bases). Germline CDR1 reads MNHNS; CDR2 reads SASEGT. The germline V and J ends were trimmed by 2 bases and 5 bases, with 16 bases remaining between them. The CDR3 loop spans 16 amino acids. CDR3 DNA sequence: TGTGCCAGCAGTGAACCGGGACCCCTGGGACATCAGCCCCAGCATTTT. It encodes CASSEPGPLGHQPQHF.

Only one count was recorded for this clone. This sequence joins TRBV9 and TRBJ2-3, with 10 bases identical to TRBD2. After removal of 2 bases from V and 0 bases from J, the junction contained 6 bases not matched to a gene. The germline V gene encodes CDR1 SGDLS and CDR2 YYNGEE. This CDR3 comprises 17 residues. The DNA of the CDR3 is TGTGCCAGCAGCGTCACAGCGGGGGGGCTGAGCACAGATACGCAGTATTTT. It is translated as CASSVTAGGLSTDTQYF. Full variable domain (rest looked up from reference TRBV9 and TRBJ2-3): DSGVTQTPKHLITATGQRVTLRCSPRSGDLSVYWYQQSLDQGLQFLIQYYNGEERAKGNILERFSAQQFPDLHSELNLSSLELGDSALYFCASSVTAGGLSTDTQYFGPGTRLTVL.

The chain carries TRBV29-1 and TRBJ2-3, with 8 bases fitting TRBD2. Germline CDR1 reads SQVTM; CDR2 reads ANQGSEA. The CDR3 loop spans 11 amino acids. V lost 6 bases, J lost 10 bases, and 6 bases stayed unmatched. CDR3 bases: TGCAGCGTCGACGGGGGGGTGGCGCAGTATTTT. This sequence encodes CSVDGGVAQYF.

The chain has TRBV7-8 and TRBJ1-1; D gene uncertain. There are 19 residues in the CDR3. Germline V CDR1 and CDR2: SGHVS, FQNEAQ. Trimming stripped 1 base from V and 0 bases from J, with 21 bases between. Here the CDR3 reads CASSLGALGEFMMNTEAFF. CDR3 nucleotides: TGTGCCAGCAGCTTAGGGGCCCTCGGGGAATTTATGATGAACACTGAAGCTTTCTTT.

V and J are TRBV6-5 and TRBJ1-2; D perhaps matches TRBD1 (5 bases). The V end lost 2 bases, the J end lost 4 bases, and 17 bases lay between the germline ends. Germline CDR1 is MNHEY and CDR2 is SVGAGI. The CDR3 extends over 16 amino acids. CDR3 DNA sequence: TGTGCCAGCAGTTACCCTAGTCATAGGGGTGGCTATGGCTACACCTTC. This codes for CASSYPSHRGGYGYTF.

The J gene is TRBJ1-2, the V gene TRBV10-2, with 10 bases identical to TRBD1. With 8 bases clipped from V and 4 bases from J, the junction kept 4 bases outside the gene matches. CDR3 size: 13 residues. CDR1 WSHSY and CDR2 SAAADI come from the germline V gene. The DNA of the CDR3 is TGCGCCAGCCTGACAGGGGGCTCCTATGGCTACACCTTC. It encodes CASLTGGSYGYTF.